These 2 T cell receptor beta chains were all obtained from the same sample, sequenced in a study of patients and donors after allogeneic stem cell transplantation. TCRdb ran MiXCR on the RT-PCR reads and lists one entry per CDR3 protein. The sample includes 100,000 to 130,000 distinct CDR3 sequences, approximately 40% seen only once; the top ten take around 25%. Sequencing used blood, either unsorted or a sorted T cell fraction (not recorded which). The receptors originated from a human donor who was either an allogeneic HSCT recipient or a stem cell or donor lymphocyte infusion donor (not recorded which). It is not recorded whose cells these are; they may come from a transplant donor.

The genes are TRBV20-1 and TRBJ1-1; a possible D gene is TRBD1 (6 bases). Trimming shortened V by 0 bases and J by 1 base, and 12 bases separated the two germline ends. The germline V gene encodes CDR1 DFQATT and CDR2 SNEGSKA (reference sequence). This CDR3 has 15 residues. In DNA form, the CDR3 reads TGCAGTGCTAGAGATCCCGACAGGAAGAACACTGAAGCTTTCTTT. Translated, it gives CSARDPDRKNTEAFF.

Details on this clonotype: Germline is not matched at one junction end, which may reflect a read error. The chain combines TRBV7-7 with TRBJ2-1; D uncertain. The length of the CDR3 is 13 residues. Germline lookup yields CDR1 SSHAT and CDR2 FNYEAQ (reference sequence). CDR3 sequence reads: CASSLELVSEQFF. CDR3 nucleotide sequence: TGTGCTAGCAGCTTAGAACTCGTGAGTGAGCAGTTCTTC.